The clone carrying this T cell receptor beta chain was detected once. The data derive from a study of control samples from healthy donors and cancer patients. Germline CDR1 and CDR2: MGHDK and SYGVNS. V dropped 1 base and J dropped 5 bases, with 24 bases sitting between them. There are 18 residues in the CDR3. Profiled with immunoSEQ multiplex PCR; TCRdb holds only in-frame clones, not every one. The sample includes 140,000 to 150,000 clones, 91% seen only once; the top ten take roughly 3.1%. The source is a man aged 25 to 40 in good health. The specimen was blood. This chain uses TRBV25-1 with TRBJ2-7; D remains ambiguous. The CDR3 region has the DNA TGTGCCAGCAGTGAATCCCGGAACAGCAACTGGTTCATCCACGAGCAGTACTTC. This gives the protein CASSESRNSNWFIHEQYF.